What follows is one TCR beta chain and its context. The target antigen is unknown. The data are from a study of hypomethylating agent response in myelodysplastic syndrome. Whole-study context: TET2 mutation, the most common, occurred in 5 of 11 patients. About six patients responded with complete response or hematologic improvement; about five did not.

Study findings and constraints: This small study analyzed only 11 patients.

The table came from immunoSEQ multiplex PCR; TCRdb's copy has only in-frame clones and leaves some out. The sample lists some 5,700 clones; roughly 90% were seen once. The TCR originated in a human donor with myelodysplastic syndrome. The sample here was bone marrow, taken before or after starting hypomethylating agent treatment for myelodysplastic syndrome (not recorded which).

CDR3 sequence: CASSRTDRLYTEAFF. In DNA, the CDR3 is TGTGCCAGTAGTAGGACCGACAGGCTCTACACTGAAGCTTTCTTT. This chain links TRBV19 with TRBJ1-1; D is perhaps TRBD1 (6 bases). Germline loops: CDR1 LNHDA, CDR2 SQIVND (reference sequence). Trimming shortened V by 4 bases and J by 3 bases, and 15 bases separated the two germline ends. CDR3 size: 15 residues.